This is a list of T cell receptor beta chains from one sample in a study of OX40 agonist ivuxolimab in advanced cancers. TCRdb keeps only in-frame clones here, not all; method: immunoSEQ multiplex PCR. Of about 64,000 clones in the sample, around 90% were seen once. The source was CD4+ or CD8+ T cells sorted from blood, collected in a trial of the OX40 agonist ivuxolimab. These receptor sequences come from an adult with an advanced solid tumor such as melanoma, head and neck, liver or kidney cancer. CDR3s include the opening cysteine and the closing phenylalanine or tryptophan. D genes are given only for firm matches. Clone size is not always given. Where it is, it says once, few, many or a class for expanded clones.

V gene	D gene	J gene	clone size	CDR3 DNA	CDR3 protein
TRBV11-3	-	TRBJ1-1	-	TGTGCCAGCAGCTTAGATGGGTCCAGCGAAGCTTTCTTT	CASSLDGSSEAFF
TRBV6-5	-	TRBJ1-5	-	TGTGCCAGCAGTCAGGACAGTTTCAATCAGCCCCAGCATTTT	CASSQDSFNQPQHF
TRBV28	-	TRBJ1-2	once	TGTGCCAGCAAACCCATGGGGGATTGGACCGACTATGGCTACACCTTC	CASKPMGDWTDYGYTF
TRBV11-2	-	TRBJ2-2	-	TGTGCCAGCAGCTTAGGGGTTCGGCCCGGGGAGCTGTTTTTT	CASSLGVRPGELFF
TRBV29-1	-	TRBJ2-7	-	TGCAGCTCCTCATGGGGGTACGAGCAGTACTTC	CSSSWGYEQYF
TRBV18	-	TRBJ2-7	-	TGTGCCAGCTCAACTCGGGCCGAGTACGAGCAGTACTTC	CASSTRAEYEQYF
TRBV7-9	TRBD2	TRBJ2-3	-	TGTGCCAGCAGCAGCGGGACTAGCGGTAACCCTGGGGATACGCAGTATTTT	CASSSGTSGNPGDTQYF
TRBV19	-	TRBJ2-6	once	TGTGCCAGTAGTATCGGTGCAGTCACTCGTTCTGGGGCCAACGTCCTGACTTTC	CASSIGAVTRSGANVLTF
TRBV30	-	TRBJ1-1	few	TGTGCCTGGAGTCACGGGCCCTCCAGTGAAGCTTTCTTT	CAWSHGPSSEAFF
TRBV29-1	-	TRBJ2-5	-	TGCAGCGTCACTTCCGCGGGTGGAGAGACCCAGTACTTC	CSVTSAGGETQYF
TRBV7-9	TRBD1	TRBJ1-1	-	TGTGCCAGCAGCCCCGCAACATTAGGGGGCTCGGCTTTCTTT	CASSPATLGGSAFF
TRBV10-3	TRBD1	TRBJ1-1	-	TGTGCCATCAGCCTACAGGGGGGGAAAACTGAAGCTTTCTTT	CAISLQGGKTEAFF
TRBV30	-	TRBJ2-5	-	TGTGCCTGGAGCGGGACACTCCAGGAGACCCAGTACTTC	CAWSGTLQETQYF
TRBV28	TRBD1	TRBJ1-3	-	TGTGCCGCGACAGGGGGAAACACCATATATTTT	CAATGGNTIYF
TRBV7-2	-	TRBJ1-2	once	TGTGCCAGCAGCTTATCTATAACCCATGGCTACACCTTC	CASSLSITHGYTF
TRBV7-3	TRBD2	TRBJ2-1	-	TGTGCCAGCAGCCCGGTTGTTGGGGCGGGAGGGTACAATGAGCAGTTCTTC	CASSPVVGAGGYNEQFF
TRBV7-8	-	TRBJ1-5	-	TGTGCCAGCAGCTTAGGGGGAGCCGCGGATCAGCCCCAGCATTTT	CASSLGGAADQPQHF
TRBV5-1	TRBD2	TRBJ2-3	-	TGCGCCAGCAGCCGACGACGGACTAGCGGGAGCACAGATACGCAGTATTTT	CASSRRRTSGSTDTQYF
TRBV6-5	TRBD1	TRBJ1-2	-	TGTGCCACATCCCCCGGCAGGGGGCTATATGGCTACACCTTC	CATSPGRGLYGYTF
TRBV29-1	-	TRBJ1-1	once	TGCAGCACGGGGGGAACGAACACTGAAGCTTTCTTT	CSTGGTNTEAFF
TRBV14	-	TRBJ2-7	-	TGTGCCAGCAGCCAAGGGGGGGGCCTCTACGAGCAGTACTTC	CASSQGGGLYEQYF
TRBV5-1	-	TRBJ1-5	few	TGCGCCAGCAGTAAGGAGGGCGGGAGTCAGCCCCAGCATTTT	CASSKEGGSQPQHF
TRBV5-4	-	TRBJ2-3	-	TGTGCCAGCAGCTTGACAGGGGAGGGTACGCAGTATTTT	CASSLTGEGTQYF
TRBV5-1	TRBD2	TRBJ2-7	-	TGCGCCAGCAGCTTGGTTCTAGCGGGAGGGCTCTACGAGCAGTACTTC	CASSLVLAGGLYEQYF
TRBV11-2	TRBD1	TRBJ2-1	-	TGTGCCAGCAGCTCTTGGACAGGCTACAATGAGCAGTTCTTC	CASSSWTGYNEQFF
TRBV18	TRBD1	TRBJ1-3	-	TGTGCCAGCTCACCACCGACAGGGTACTCTGGAAACACCATATATTTT	CASSPPTGYSGNTIYF
TRBV9	-	TRBJ2-7	-	TGTGCCAGCAGCGGGGGGCTAGTCGGGGAGCAGTACTTC	CASSGGLVGEQYF
TRBV6-6	TRBD2	TRBJ2-1	once	TGTGCCAGCAGTTTGGGGGAGGGGTACAATGAGCAGTTCTTC	CASSLGEGYNEQFF
TRBV6-1	-	TRBJ2-5	-	TGTGCCAGCAGTGAAGGAACCCGACAGACCCAGTACTTC	CASSEGTRQTQYF
TRBV5-8	TRBD1	TRBJ2-3	-	TGTGCCAGCAGCTTGGTAGGGGACAGACTACCCCTGGATACGCAGTATTTT	CASSLVGDRLPLDTQYF
TRBV27	-	TRBJ1-6	-	TGTGCCAGCAGTTTATTAGTGGGGGGGAGGCGCTCACCCCTCCACTTT	CASSLLVGGRRSPLHF
TRBV11-2	TRBD2	TRBJ2-7	-	TGTGCCAGCAGCGGTACTAGCGGAGGAACCAACGAGCAGTACTTC	CASSGTSGGTNEQYF
TRBV21-1	-	TRBJ1-5	once	TGTGCCAGCAGCAAGGGGGCATCCCACCTAGTAAACCAGCATTTT	CASSKGASHLVNQHF
TRBV18	-	TRBJ2-7	-	TGTGCCAGCTCACACGGCAGGGAGCCCTACGAGCAGTACTTC	CASSHGREPYEQYF
TRBV29-1	TRBD2	TRBJ2-7	-	TGCAGCGGTCTAGCGGGAGGGGGGGGCTACGAGCAGTACTTC	CSGLAGGGGYEQYF
TRBV5-4	-	TRBJ2-1	-	TGTGCCAGCAGCTCTTTGTTCACCGACTACGCGCAGTTCTTC	CASSSLFTDYAQFF
TRBV5-1	TRBD2	TRBJ2-7	-	TGCGCCAGCAGCTTGGGGCTAGCGGGCGAGCAGTACTTC	CASSLGLAGEQYF
TRBV28	TRBD2	TRBJ2-3	-	TGTGCCAGCGGGGGGGGTCCGGTAGTCGATACGCAGTATTTT	CASGGGPVVDTQYF
TRBV5-1	TRBD2	TRBJ2-7	-	TGCGCCAGCAGCTTCGGGAGGGGCGACTACGAGCAGTACTTC	CASSFGRGDYEQYF
TRBV12-2	-	TRBJ1-1	-	TGTGCAAGCCCCCCGGACAGGATTGACACTGAAGCTTTCTTT	CASPPDRIDTEAFF
TRBV28	-	TRBJ2-6	-	TGTGCCAGCAGTTTATGGGGCAGGTCTGGGGCCAACGTCCTGACTTTC	CASSLWGRSGANVLTF
TRBV6-5	-	TRBJ1-6	-	TGTGCCAGCAGTTACTCAATCTCGCGCGATTCACCCCTCCACTTT	CASSYSISRDSPLHF
TRBV6-5	TRBD1	TRBJ1-2	many	TGTGCCAGCAGTTACAGCGGGACAGGGGATAGCTACACCTTC	CASSYSGTGDSYTF
TRBV6-1	TRBD1	TRBJ1-6	-	TGTGCCAGCAGTCCGGGACAGCCGAGGTCACCCCTCCACTTT	CASSPGQPRSPLHF
TRBV28	TRBD1	TRBJ1-1	-	TGTGCCAGCAGTCCCGGGACAGGGATTAACACTGAAGCTTTCTTT	CASSPGTGINTEAFF
TRBV5-5	TRBD1	TRBJ2-7	-	TGTGCCAGCAGCTATCAGACAGGGACCTACGAGCAGTACTTC	CASSYQTGTYEQYF
TRBV14	-	TRBJ2-2	-	TGTGCCAGCAGCCAAAACAAGGGGCTCGCGAACACCGGGGAGCTGTTTTTT	CASSQNKGLANTGELFF
TRBV2	-	TRBJ2-1	few	TGTGCCAGCAGTATTTCCCGGGAATGGGAGCAGTTCTTC	CASSISREWEQFF
TRBV2	-	TRBJ2-3	-	TGTGCCAGCACCTTTACCCCCCGCACAGATACGCAGTATTTT	CASTFTPRTDTQYF
TRBV14	TRBD2	TRBJ2-1	-	TGTGCCAGCAGCCAAGAGCTAGCGGGTTCGAATGAGCAGTTCTTC	CASSQELAGSNEQFF
TRBV5-8	-	TRBJ1-2	-	TGTGCCAGCAGCTTGACCGGGGCCTATGGCTACACCTTC	CASSLTGAYGYTF
TRBV18	-	TRBJ2-7	-	TGTGCCAGCTCACCCCACTCTGTGGGGGATTCCGAGCAGTACTTC	CASSPHSVGDSEQYF
TRBV30	TRBD2	TRBJ2-5	few	TGTGCCTGGAGTGGGACTAGCGGACAAGAGACCCAGTACTTC	CAWSGTSGQETQYF
TRBV2	-	TRBJ2-5	-	TGTGCCAGCAGGGCCTTCCAAGAGACCCAGTACTTC	CASRAFQETQYF
TRBV28	-	TRBJ1-5	once	TGTGCCAGCAGCCGCCTAACCAGGGGTGGACAGCCCCAGCATTTT	CASSRLTRGGQPQHF
TRBV30	-	TRBJ2-3	-	TGTGCCTGGACTCGAAGGTGGGCAGATACGCAGTATTTT	CAWTRRWADTQYF